These 6 T cell receptor beta chains share one sample of origin, sequenced in a study of control samples from healthy donors and cancer patients (dated by TCRdb to about 2020). Library construction relied on the immunoSEQ multiplex PCR assay. TCRdb stores this immuneACCESS table with in-frame sequences only. Part of the clones is absent; in the studies checked, under half of the shortfall reflects unresolved V genes, and no reason is known for the rest. The sample profile shows fewer than 200,000 clones; around 93% of them were found once. The ten largest make up about 4% of the sample. The sequenced sample was blood. The receptors originated from a woman aged 55-70 years in good health.

The rearrangement links TRBV6-5 to TRBJ1-2; tentatively, D is TRBD1 (6 bases). V was trimmed by 3 bases and J by 3 bases, leaving 14 bases between them. Germline values: CDR1 MNHEY, CDR2 SVGAGI. The length of the CDR3 is 15 residues. The CDR3 sequence is CASSYTAGADYGYTF. The CDR3 DNA reads as TGTGCCAGCAGTTATACGGCAGGGGCCGACTATGGCTACACCTTC.

The chain links TRBV6-2 or TRBV6-3 to TRBJ1-2, with unresolved D. The CDR3 is made up of 15 amino acids. The V gene's germline CDR1 is MNHEY and CDR2 SVGEGT. V dropped 5 bases and J dropped 3 bases, with 16 bases sitting between them. CDR3 sequence reads: CASSKYPGIYYGYTF. The CDR3, as DNA: TGTGCCAGCAGTAAATACCCCGGCATTTACTATGGCTACACCTTC.

The rearrangement uses TRBV7-9 and TRBJ1-1; the match to TRBD1 covers 9 bases. CDR3 length: 19 residues. Germline V CDR1 and CDR2: SEHNR, FQNEAQ (reference sequence). The V segment lost 4 bases and the J segment 0 bases; nucleotides outside the gene matches: 15. The CDR3 nucleotides are TGTGCCAGCAGCTCGAGACCCACAGGGGGCGCTGGGATGAACACTGAAGCTTTCTTT. It codes for CASSSRPTGGAGMNTEAFF.

The chain couples TRBV27 to TRBJ2-2, with 8 bases identical to TRBD1. The CDR3 covers 15 residues. Trimming removed 3 bases from V and 5 bases from J; junction bases left unmatched: 5. Germline V CDR1 and CDR2: MNHEY, SMNVEV (reference sequence). CDR3 in DNA: TGTGCCAGCAGTTTTCAGGGGGCTGGGACCGGGGAGCTGTTTTTT. Residues: CASSFQGAGTGELFF.

The rearrangement joins TRBV7-9 to TRBJ1-5, with D maybe TRBD1 (6 bases). Germline V lookup: CDR1 SEHNR, CDR2 FQNEAQ (reference sequence). The CDR3 totals 15 residues. V lost 5 bases and J 0 bases, leaving 11 bases between the germline ends. CDR3 sequence: CASSPVDSSNQPQHF. CDR3 bases: TGTGCCAGCAGCCCCGTGGACAGTAGCAATCAGCCCCAGCATTTT. The variable domain in full, with the rest retrieved from reference TRBV7-9 and TRBJ1-5, is DTGVSQNPRHKITKRGQNVTFRCDPISEHNRLYWYRQTLGQGPEFLTYFQNEAQLEKSRLLSDRFSAERPKGSFSTLEIQRTEQGDSAMYLCASSPVDSSNQPQHFGDGTRLSIL.

The chain couples TRBV6-5 to TRBJ1-1; D is possibly TRBD1 (5 bases). V was cut by 3 bases and J by 0 bases, with 8 bases left in between. This CDR3 region has 14 residues. The germline gives CDR1 MNHEY, CDR2 SVGAGI. The CDR3 nucleotides read TGTGCCAGCAGTTATTACAGGTTGAACACTGAAGCTTTCTTT. This encodes CASSYYRLNTEAFF.